This T cell receptor (beta chain) was found in a study of CD8+CD57+ T cells in acquired aplastic anemia. Study-level background: The sorted CD4+ and CD8+ cells yielded an average around 3 ug of DNA. CD4+ cell libraries from healthy donors averaged around 11 million reads.

With respect to this clonotype: The antigen is not known.

This CDR3 is built from 15 residues. Germline V gene lookup returns CDR1 SGHVS and CDR2 FNYEAQ. V lost 1 base and J 0 bases, leaving 4 bases between the germline ends. Study outcomes and limitations: Patients versus controls showed no significant CD8+ Simpson's diversity difference.

For CDR3 and TCR beta VDJ profiling, genomic DNA was the template used. TCRdb reprocessed the reads with MiXCR, giving one entry per CDR3 protein. Seen here are approximately 45,000 distinct CDR3 sequences, around 73% observed once, and the top ten hold less than 40%. The V gene is TRBV7-6, the J gene TRBJ2-6; D ambiguous. Sample: sorted CD4+, CD8+, or CD8+CD57+ T cells (not recorded which) from PBMCs. The clonotype was recovered from a human donor in good health, serving as a control. Here the CDR3 reads CASSLGASGANVLTF. The CDR3 region has the DNA TGTGCCAGCAGCTTAGGGGCCTCTGGGGCCAACGTCCTGACTTTC.